These T cell receptor beta chains were read from a single sample in a study of blood T cell repertoires in COVID-19. TCRdb's copy holds only in-frame clones and misses some; the assay was immunoSEQ multiplex PCR. The data contain roughly 21,000 clones, around 89% of them seen just once; the ten biggest clones take up 18%. Material: peripheral blood. The receptor source for this set is a man between 65 and 85 years old with active COVID-19. Each CDR3 is given with its conserved first and last residue. D genes are given only for firm matches. Rows give clone size only sometimes, using once, few, many, or a class for an expanded clone.

TRBV6-1	TRBJ2-7	NA	NA	TGTGCCAGCAGTGAAGGGGAGTTCGCCTCCTACGAGCAGTACTTC	CASSEGEFASYEQYF
TRBV28	TRBJ1-5	TRBD1	once	TGTGCCAGCAGTAGCGGGACAGGGTTATCGGGGAGCAATCAGCCCCAGCATTTT	CASSSGTGLSGSNQPQHF
TRBV11-2	TRBJ2-3	NA	NA	TGTGCCAGCAGCTTAAGCCGGGGTCCCCCCACGGATACGCAGTATTTT	CASSLSRGPPTDTQYF
TRBV11-2	TRBJ2-7	NA	NA	TGTGCCAGCAGCTTCCTCCGAGGGGGTCTACTATTC	CASSFLRGGLLF
TRBV18	TRBJ1-5	NA	once	TGTGCCAGCTCCCCACAGGGAGGCAATCAGCCCCAGCATTTT	CASSPQGGNQPQHF
TRBV5-1	TRBJ2-3	TRBD2	NA	TGCGCCAGCAGCCCACGCGGGGGACCAGATACGCAGTATTTT	CASSPRGGPDTQYF
TRBV5-1	TRBJ1-1	NA	NA	TGCGCCAGCAGCTTCGTGACAGCTAACACTGAAGCTTTCTTT	CASSFVTANTEAFF
TRBV5-8	TRBJ1-2	NA	NA	TGTGCCAGCAGTCAAGAACAGGGATTAATGCATGGCTACACCTTC	CASSQEQGLMHGYTF
TRBV19	TRBJ1-5	NA	few	TGTGCCAGTAGTGGCCTCCAAAATCAGCCCCAGCATTTT	CASSGLQNQPQHF
TRBV9	TRBJ1-1	NA	once	TGTGCCAGCAGCACAGACGGGAACACTGAAGCTTTCTTT	CASSTDGNTEAFF
TRBV3-1/TRBV3-2	TRBJ1-1	NA	once	TGTGCCAGCAGCTCCAACCCCGGGGGGAACACTGAAGCTTTCTTT	CASSSNPGGNTEAFF
TRBV11-3	TRBJ2-7	TRBD2	NA	TGTGCCAGCAGCTTCGGACTAGCGGGTACCTACGAGCAGTACTTC	CASSFGLAGTYEQYF
TRBV27	TRBJ1-4	NA	NA	TGTGCCAGCAGTTTTGGGGGCAAGGGGGAAAAACTGTTTTTT	CASSFGGKGEKLFF
TRBV10-3	TRBJ1-2	NA	NA	TGTGCCACCTCTGAGGCATTTCAGCTTGGCCACACCTTC	CATSEAFQLGHTF
TRBV6-6	TRBJ1-1	NA	NA	TGTGCCAGCAGGCGAGCGTCGAACACTGAAGCTTTCTTT	CASRRASNTEAFF
TRBV3-1/TRBV3-2	TRBJ2-7	NA	NA	TGTGCCAGCAGCCAAGCGGCTTTCGTCGGGACACCTATCTCCTACGAGCAGTACTTC	CASSQAAFVGTPISYEQYF
TRBV7-9	TRBJ1-6	NA	once	TGTGCCAGCAGCCCTAGCGTGAAGGGAAATTCACCCCTCCACTTT	CASSPSVKGNSPLHF
TRBV18	TRBJ2-3	TRBD1	NA	TGTGCCAGCTCCCTAGGGGGCCGCACAGATACGCAGTATTTT	CASSLGGRTDTQYF
TRBV27	TRBJ1-2	NA	NA	TGTGCCAGCAGTTTAGCGACTGGCTATGGCTACACCTTC	CASSLATGYGYTF
TRBV29-1	TRBJ1-2	TRBD1	NA	TGCAGCGTTGAAGCCTCGACAGGGCCCCAGGTTGGTGGCTACACCTTC	CSVEASTGPQVGGYTF
TRBV7-3	TRBJ2-7	TRBD1	NA	TGTGCCAGCAGCCCCACCGGGACAGTCAACGAGCAGTACTTC	CASSPTGTVNEQYF
TRBV5-1	TRBJ2-7	TRBD2	once	TGCGCCAGCAGTAGGGACGGGGGGGAGAACGAGCAGTACTTC	CASSRDGGENEQYF
TRBV7-2	TRBJ2-3	TRBD2	NA	TGTGCCAGCAGCCCCCGTCCCGGGGGGGCAGATACGCAGTATTTT	CASSPRPGGADTQYF
TRBV30	TRBJ1-1	NA	NA	TGTGCCTGGAGTAGTGCGAGGTTTATTGAAGCTTTCTTT	CAWSSARFIEAFF
TRBV5-1	TRBJ1-1	TRBD1	NA	TGCGCCAGCAGGGGACAGGGGGCCGGGGGGAACACTGAAGCTTTCTTT	CASRGQGAGGNTEAFF
TRBV2	TRBJ1-5	NA	NA	TGTGCCAGCAGTGGGGTGGGGGCTCGTCAGCCCCAGCATTTT	CASSGVGARQPQHF
TRBV3-1/TRBV3-2	TRBJ1-3	NA	NA	TGTGCCAGCAGCCAAGATATCCGGGGGGTAGGTGAAAACACCATATATTTT	CASSQDIRGVGENTIYF
TRBV25-1	TRBJ2-1	TRBD2	NA	TGTGCCAGCAGTGTTTCGCTAGCGGGGGCCTACAATGAGCAGTTCTTC	CASSVSLAGAYNEQFF
TRBV19	TRBJ1-2	TRBD1	NA	TGTGCCAGTAGTGCCGCCCGGGGACAGCGAAACTATGGCTACACCTTC	CASSAARGQRNYGYTF
TRBV7-8	TRBJ2-3	TRBD2	NA	TGTGCCAGCAGCCCGTACCTGAACAATTTAGCGGGAGAGAGCACAGATACGCAGTATTTT	CASSPYLNNLAGESTDTQYF
TRBV18	TRBJ1-1	NA	once	TGTGCCAGCTCCACGGGGTCCGGAGCTTTCTTT	CASSTGSGAFF
TRBV12-3/TRBV12-4	TRBJ1-1	TRBD1	NA	TGTGCCAGCAGTCTGACAGGGCTGAGTAAAGCTTTCTTT	CASSLTGLSKAFF
TRBV29-1	TRBJ2-2	NA	NA	TGCAGCGTTGTTTTCGGTCAGGTCATAACCGGGGAGCTGTTTTTT	CSVVFGQVITGELFF
TRBV10-3	TRBJ2-6	TRBD2	NA	TGTGCCATCAGTGATAGCGGGGGAGCTGGGGCCAACGTCCTGACTTTC	CAISDSGGAGANVLTF
TRBV28	TRBJ2-3	NA	NA	TGTGCCAGCAGTCCCCCAGGTAGTTTAGATACGCAGTATTTT	CASSPPGSLDTQYF
TRBV19	TRBJ1-1	TRBD1	NA	TGTGCCACCGCGGGACAGTGGGACTCTGAAGCTTTCTTT	CATAGQWDSEAFF
TRBV3-1/TRBV3-2	TRBJ2-7	NA	NA	TGTGCCAGCAGCCCCGGGAATGTCTACGAGCAGTACTTC	CASSPGNVYEQYF
TRBV10-1	TRBJ2-7	NA	few	TGCGCCAGCAGTCAGACCGGGACAACCTACGAGCAGTACTTC	CASSQTGTTYEQYF
TRBV15	TRBJ2-5	TRBD1	NA	TGTGCCACCAGCAGAGATCCGGACAGGGGCAAAGAGACCCAGTACTTC	CATSRDPDRGKETQYF
TRBV3-1/TRBV3-2	TRBJ2-7	TRBD2	once	TGTGCCAGCAGCCAAGGGGCAAGCGGGACCTACGAGCAGTACTTC	CASSQGASGTYEQYF
TRBV4-1	TRBJ2-5	NA	few	TGCGCCAGCAGCCTCCAGTACCAAGAGACCCAGTACTTC	CASSLQYQETQYF
TRBV15	TRBJ2-1	NA	NA	TGTGCCACCAGCAGAGATCGAGCCGGGTACAATGAGCAGTTCTTC	CATSRDRAGYNEQFF
TRBV4-1	TRBJ1-2	NA	NA	TGCGCCAGCAGCCAAGAAGGGCGTACAGCGGCTTATGGCTACACCTTC	CASSQEGRTAAYGYTF
TRBV3-1/TRBV3-2	TRBJ2-3	NA	NA	TGTGCCAGCAGCCAGCTACCGGGTCCCGGAGGGGCAGATACGCAGTATTTT	CASSQLPGPGGADTQYF
TRBV30	TRBJ2-7	NA	NA	TGTGCCTGGAGTGACCCGACAGGGAGGAAGGACTTC	CAWSDPTGRKDF
TRBV9	TRBJ2-3	NA	NA	TGTGCCAGCAGCGTAGGGCACTACACAGATACGCAGTATTTT	CASSVGHYTDTQYF